This T cell receptor beta chain was captured in a study of T cell responses to AZD1222 COVID-19 vaccine. CDR1 SGHTA and CDR2 FQGTGA come from the germline V gene. CDR3 length: 15 amino acids. The trim removed 4 bases at V and 3 bases at J, leaving 3 bases unmatched. Overall study results and limits: Just a handful of AZD1222 recipients tested seropositive at baseline. Clonal diversity may have been underestimated in mostly white British donors. Repertoire sampling was restricted to post-peak T cell response timepoints.

Here immunoSEQ multiplex PCR was the method, and the copy in TCRdb shows in-frame clones only, minus some. This table has some 190,000 clones, approximately 93% appearing once. In the case of this clone: Its matching antigen is unknown.

This specimen consisted of peripheral blood, obtained 28 days after the second AZD1222 dose. The sequence was obtained from an adult who received the AZD1222 COVID-19 vaccine. The rearrangement links TRBV7-3 to TRBJ2-2; 9 nucleotides agree with TRBD1. The CDR3 protein is CASSSGQGYTGELFF. The CDR3 DNA reads as TGTGCCAGCAGCTCGGGACAGGGTTACACCGGGGAGCTGTTTTTT.